The clone carrying this TCR beta chain came up a few times. The antigen is not known. This entry comes from a study of early T cells in non-severe SARS-CoV-2 infection. Study summary: Alpha and beta chains were unpaired, from unsorted whole-blood bulk RNA.

Whole-study results and caveats: In VDJdb matching, anti-spike CD8 responses were favored while private and CD4 specificities went missing.

Attachment of unique molecular identifiers to individual cDNA molecules was performed. TCRdb itself ran the 5' RACE reads through MiXCR, one entry per CDR3 protein. The profile shows about 81,000 distinct CDR3 sequences, roughly 5.7% of them singletons. The CDR3 spans 12 residues. V trimming: 0 bases; J trimming: 13 bases; junction bases outside the gene matches: 4. CDR1 is DFQATT, CDR2 SNEGSKA, per germline (reference sequence). This receptor was obtained from an adult who was a healthcare worker with PCR-confirmed SARS-CoV-2 infection or an uninfected control (not recorded which). Source material: whole blood. This sequence joins TRBV20-1 and TRBJ2-1, with 9 bases that match TRBD1. CDR3 in DNA: TGCAGTGCTAGAGAAACAGGGGGCCGTCAGTTCTTC. It codes for CSARETGGRQFF.